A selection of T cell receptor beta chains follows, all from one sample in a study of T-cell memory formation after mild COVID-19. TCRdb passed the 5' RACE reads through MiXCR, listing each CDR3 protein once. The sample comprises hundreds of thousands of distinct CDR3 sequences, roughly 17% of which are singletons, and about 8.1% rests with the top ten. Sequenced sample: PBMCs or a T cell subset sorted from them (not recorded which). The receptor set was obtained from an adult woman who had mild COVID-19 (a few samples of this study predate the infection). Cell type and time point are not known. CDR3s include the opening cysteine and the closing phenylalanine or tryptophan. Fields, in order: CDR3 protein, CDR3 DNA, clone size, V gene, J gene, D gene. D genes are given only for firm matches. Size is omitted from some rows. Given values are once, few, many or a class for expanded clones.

cdr3_aa: CASSLSGYSGRVYYEQYF
cdr3_nt: TGTGCCAGCAGTTTATCGGGATATAGCGGGAGAGTATACTACGAGCAGTACTTC
clone_size: NA
v_call: TRBV27
j_call: TRBJ2-7
d_call: TRBD2

cdr3_aa: CASSLESWAPDTQYF
cdr3_nt: TGTGCCAGCAGCTTAGAGTCGTGGGCCCCAGATACGCAGTATTTT
clone_size: few
v_call: TRBV7-2
j_call: TRBJ2-3
d_call: NA

cdr3_aa: CASSIEGGMNTEAFF
cdr3_nt: TGTGCCAGTAGTATTGAGGGCGGAATGAACACTGAAGCTTTCTTT
clone_size: NA
v_call: TRBV19
j_call: TRBJ1-1
d_call: NA

cdr3_aa: CASSVEPERNYGYTF
cdr3_nt: TGTGCCAGCAGCGTAGAACCCGAACGTAACTATGGCTACACCTTC
clone_size: NA
v_call: TRBV9
j_call: TRBJ1-2
d_call: NA

cdr3_aa: CASSPEAGGEYGYTF
cdr3_nt: TGCGCCAGCAGCCCCGAGGCAGGGGGCGAGTATGGCTACACCTTC
clone_size: NA
v_call: TRBV4-1
j_call: TRBJ1-2
d_call: TRBD1

cdr3_aa: CASTHRGSGNTIYF
cdr3_nt: TGTGCCAGCACCCACAGGGGATCTGGAAACACCATATATTTT
clone_size: NA
v_call: TRBV7-9
j_call: TRBJ1-3
d_call: TRBD1

cdr3_aa: CASSLGGNRVTDTQYF
cdr3_nt: TGTGCCAGCAGCTTAGGGGGGAACAGGGTCACAGATACGCAGTATTTT
clone_size: few
v_call: TRBV7-8
j_call: TRBJ2-3
d_call: NA

cdr3_aa: CASNVLRDSTGYTF
cdr3_nt: TGTGCCAGCAACGTCCTCCGGGACAGTACCGGCTACACCTTC
clone_size: NA
v_call: TRBV12-3/TRBV12-4
j_call: TRBJ1-2
d_call: TRBD1

cdr3_aa: CASSVGTGYYEQYF
cdr3_nt: TGTGCCAGCAGTGTCGGGACAGGTTATTACGAGCAGTACTTC
clone_size: NA
v_call: TRBV5-4
j_call: TRBJ2-7
d_call: TRBD1

cdr3_aa: CASSYSSGGLGNTEAFF
cdr3_nt: TGTGCCAGCAGTTACTCTTCAGGGGGCCTTGGGAACACTGAAGCTTTCTTT
clone_size: NA
v_call: TRBV6-5
j_call: TRBJ1-1
d_call: TRBD1

cdr3_aa: CASSPTHPQTQYF
cdr3_nt: TGTGCCAGCAGCCCTACCCATCCCCAGACCCAGTACTTC
clone_size: many
v_call: TRBV7-2
j_call: TRBJ2-5
d_call: NA

cdr3_aa: CASAEQSNQPQHF
cdr3_nt: TGTGCCAGCGCTGAGCAGAGCAATCAGCCCCAGCATTTT
clone_size: many
v_call: TRBV6-5
j_call: TRBJ1-5
d_call: NA

cdr3_aa: CATGTPDEQYF
cdr3_nt: TGTGCCACCGGGACCCCCGACGAGCAGTACTTC
clone_size: NA
v_call: TRBV24-1
j_call: TRBJ2-7
d_call: NA

cdr3_aa: CSASRADRDNQPQHF
cdr3_nt: TGCAGTGCTAGCCGCGCGGACAGGGACAATCAGCCCCAGCATTTT
clone_size: few
v_call: TRBV20-1
j_call: TRBJ1-5
d_call: TRBD1

cdr3_aa: CASSFHGLVIADTQYF
cdr3_nt: TGTGCCAGCAGCTTTCACGGACTAGTTATCGCAGATACGCAGTATTTT
clone_size: few
v_call: TRBV5-4
j_call: TRBJ2-3
d_call: TRBD2

cdr3_aa: CASSQVLGREQETQYF
cdr3_nt: TGCGCCAGCAGCCAAGTTCTCGGGAGGGAGCAAGAGACCCAGTACTTC
clone_size: few
v_call: TRBV4-3
j_call: TRBJ2-5
d_call: TRBD2

cdr3_aa: CASIGTGILNYGYTF
cdr3_nt: TGTGCCAGCATCGGGACAGGGATTTTGAACTATGGCTACACCTTC
clone_size: NA
v_call: TRBV6-1
j_call: TRBJ1-2
d_call: TRBD1

cdr3_aa: CASSLGLAGAGDTQYF
cdr3_nt: TGTGCCAGCAGCTTAGGACTAGCGGGAGCGGGAGATACGCAGTATTTT
clone_size: many
v_call: TRBV7-6
j_call: TRBJ2-3
d_call: TRBD2

cdr3_aa: CASSAAGGPYNEQFF
cdr3_nt: TGCGCCAGCAGCGCCGCGGGGGGGCCCTACAATGAGCAGTTCTTC
clone_size: few
v_call: TRBV5-1
j_call: TRBJ2-1
d_call: TRBD2

cdr3_aa: CASSESDSVNQPQHF
cdr3_nt: TGTGCCAGCAGTGAGTCCGACAGCGTCAATCAGCCCCAGCATTTT
clone_size: few
v_call: TRBV2
j_call: TRBJ1-5
d_call: NA